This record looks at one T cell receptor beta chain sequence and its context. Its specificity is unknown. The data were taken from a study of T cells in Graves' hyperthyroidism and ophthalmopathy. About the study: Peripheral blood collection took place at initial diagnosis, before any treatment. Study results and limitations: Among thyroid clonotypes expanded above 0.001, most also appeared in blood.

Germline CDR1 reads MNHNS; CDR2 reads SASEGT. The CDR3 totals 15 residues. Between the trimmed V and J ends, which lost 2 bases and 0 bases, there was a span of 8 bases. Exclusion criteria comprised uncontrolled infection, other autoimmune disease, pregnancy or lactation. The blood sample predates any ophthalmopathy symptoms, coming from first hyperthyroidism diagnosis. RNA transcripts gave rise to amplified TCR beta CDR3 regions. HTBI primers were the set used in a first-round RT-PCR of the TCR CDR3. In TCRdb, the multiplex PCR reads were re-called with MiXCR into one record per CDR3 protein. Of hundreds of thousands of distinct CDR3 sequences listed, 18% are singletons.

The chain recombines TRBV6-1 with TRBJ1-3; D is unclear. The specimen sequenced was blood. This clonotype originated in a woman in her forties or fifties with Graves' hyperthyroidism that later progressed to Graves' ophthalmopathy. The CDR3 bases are TGTGCCAGCAGTGAACACGGACCCTCTGGAAACACCATATATTTT. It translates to CASSEHGPSGNTIYF.